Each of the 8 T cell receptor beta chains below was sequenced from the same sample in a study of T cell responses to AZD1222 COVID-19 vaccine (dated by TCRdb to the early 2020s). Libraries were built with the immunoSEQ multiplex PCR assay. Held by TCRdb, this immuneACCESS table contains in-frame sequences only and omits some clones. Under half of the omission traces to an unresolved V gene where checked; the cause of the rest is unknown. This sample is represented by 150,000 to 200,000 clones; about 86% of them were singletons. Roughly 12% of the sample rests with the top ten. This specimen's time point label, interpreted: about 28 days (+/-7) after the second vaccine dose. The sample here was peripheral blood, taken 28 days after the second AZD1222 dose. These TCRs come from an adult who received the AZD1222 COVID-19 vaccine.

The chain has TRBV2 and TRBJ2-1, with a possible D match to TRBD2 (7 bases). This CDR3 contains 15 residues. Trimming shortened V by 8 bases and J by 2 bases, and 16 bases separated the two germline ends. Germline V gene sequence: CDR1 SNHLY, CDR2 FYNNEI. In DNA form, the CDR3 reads TGTGCCAGCTGGGGGGGCCTCTTGACCTACAATGAGCAGTTCTTC. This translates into CASWGGLLTYNEQFF.

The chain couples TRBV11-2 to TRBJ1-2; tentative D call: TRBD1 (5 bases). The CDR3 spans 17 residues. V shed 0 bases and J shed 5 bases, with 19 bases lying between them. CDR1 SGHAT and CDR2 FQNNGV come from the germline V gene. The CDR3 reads CASSLDQGPGLWYGYTF. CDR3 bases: TGTGCCAGCAGCTTAGATCAGGGTCCCGGGCTTTGGTATGGCTACACCTTC.

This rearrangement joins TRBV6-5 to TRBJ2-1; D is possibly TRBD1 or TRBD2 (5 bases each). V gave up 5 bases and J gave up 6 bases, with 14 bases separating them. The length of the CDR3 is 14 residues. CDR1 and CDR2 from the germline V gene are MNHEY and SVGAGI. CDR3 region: CASSRSGPTNEQFF. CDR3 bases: TGTGCCAGCAGTAGATCGGGGCCGACCAATGAGCAGTTCTTC.

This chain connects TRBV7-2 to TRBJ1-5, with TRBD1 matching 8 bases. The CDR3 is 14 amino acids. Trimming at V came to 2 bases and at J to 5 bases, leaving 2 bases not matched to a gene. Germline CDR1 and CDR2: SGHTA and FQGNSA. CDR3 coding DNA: TGTGCCAGCAGCTTAAGGGACAGGTATCAGCCCCAGCATTTT. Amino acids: CASSLRDRYQPQHF.

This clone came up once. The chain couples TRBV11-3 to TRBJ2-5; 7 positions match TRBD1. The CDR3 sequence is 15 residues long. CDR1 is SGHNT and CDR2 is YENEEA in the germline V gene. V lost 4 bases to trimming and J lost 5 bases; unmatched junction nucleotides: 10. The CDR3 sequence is CASSSPRQGLETQYF. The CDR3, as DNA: TGTGCCAGCAGCTCCCCGCGACAGGGTCTGGAGACCCAGTACTTC.

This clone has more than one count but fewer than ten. The CDR3 sequence: CASSSYRETPLHF. CDR3 coding DNA: TGTGCCAGCAGTTCTTACCGGGAAACACCCCTCCACTTT. This rearrangement joins TRBV3-1 (or the pseudogene TRBV3-2) to TRBJ1-6, with D hard to call. Germline assignment: CDR1 LGHDT and CDR2 YNNKEL (reference sequence). The V end lost 6 bases, the J end lost 11 bases, and 14 bases lay between the germline ends. The length of the CDR3 is 13 residues.

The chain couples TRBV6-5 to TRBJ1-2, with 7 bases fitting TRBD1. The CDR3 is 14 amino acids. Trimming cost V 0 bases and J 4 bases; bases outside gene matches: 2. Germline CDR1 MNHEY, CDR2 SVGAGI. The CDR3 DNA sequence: TGTGCCAGCAGTTACTCGTGGGACAGCTATGGCTACACCTTC. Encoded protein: CASSYSWDSYGYTF.

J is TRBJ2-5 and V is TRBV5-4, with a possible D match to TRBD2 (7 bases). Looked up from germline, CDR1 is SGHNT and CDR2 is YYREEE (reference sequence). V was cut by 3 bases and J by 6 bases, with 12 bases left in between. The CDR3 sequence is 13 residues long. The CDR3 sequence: CASSSGGGKTQYF. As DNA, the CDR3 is TGTGCCAGCAGCTCGGGGGGCGGGAAGACCCAGTACTTC. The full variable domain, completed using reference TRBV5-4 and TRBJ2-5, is ETGVTQSPTHLIKTRGQQVTLRCSSQSGHNTVSWYQQALGQGPQFIFQYYREEENGRGNFPPRFSGLQFPNYSSELNVNALELDDSALYLCASSSGGGKTQYFGPGTRLLVL.